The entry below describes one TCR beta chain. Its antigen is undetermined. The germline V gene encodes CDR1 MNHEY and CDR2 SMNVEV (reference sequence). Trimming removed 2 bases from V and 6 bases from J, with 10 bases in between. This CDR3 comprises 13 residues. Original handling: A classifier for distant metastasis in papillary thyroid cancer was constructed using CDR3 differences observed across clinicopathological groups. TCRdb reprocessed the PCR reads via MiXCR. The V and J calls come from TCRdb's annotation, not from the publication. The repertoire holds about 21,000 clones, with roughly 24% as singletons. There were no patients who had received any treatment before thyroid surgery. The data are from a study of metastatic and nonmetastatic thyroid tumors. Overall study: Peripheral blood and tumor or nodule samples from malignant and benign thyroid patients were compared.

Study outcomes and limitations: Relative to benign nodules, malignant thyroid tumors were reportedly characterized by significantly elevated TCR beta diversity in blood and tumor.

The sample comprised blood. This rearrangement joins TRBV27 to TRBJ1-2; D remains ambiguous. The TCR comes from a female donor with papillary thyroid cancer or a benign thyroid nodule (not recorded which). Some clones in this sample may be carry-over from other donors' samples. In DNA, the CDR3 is TGTGCCAGCAGTTTAAGGGTCAAGGATGGCTACACCTTC. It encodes CASSLRVKDGYTF.